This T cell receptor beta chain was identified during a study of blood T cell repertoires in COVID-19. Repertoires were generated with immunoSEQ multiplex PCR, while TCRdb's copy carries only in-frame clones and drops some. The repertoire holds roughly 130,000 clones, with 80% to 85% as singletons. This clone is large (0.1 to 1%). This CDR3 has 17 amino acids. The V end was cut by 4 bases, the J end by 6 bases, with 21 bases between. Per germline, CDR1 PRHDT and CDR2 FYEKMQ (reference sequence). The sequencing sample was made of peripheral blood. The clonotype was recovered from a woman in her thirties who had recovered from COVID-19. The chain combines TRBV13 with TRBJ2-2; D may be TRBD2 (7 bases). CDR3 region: CASSSVGGHAPPGELFF. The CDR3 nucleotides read TGTGCCAGCAGCTCCGTGGGGGGGCACGCTCCCCCCGGGGAGCTGTTTTTT.